This T cell receptor (beta chain) was sequenced during a study of CD8 T cells in ankylosing spondylitis. Points from the study as a whole: There was a TCR beta motif, made of eight highly homologous variants, that appeared characteristic of ankylosing spondylitis blood.

The authors made TCR beta libraries by quantitative 5'-RACE with molecular barcodes. TCRdb called the 5' RACE reads again in MiXCR, with one record for every CDR3 protein. The table has about 440,000 distinct CDR3 sequences, about 15% seen once; the top ten hold just over 1%. This clonotype was detected many times. Its antigen is unidentified. The CDR3 runs to 15 residues. CDR1 and CDR2 from the germline V gene are DFQATT and SNEGSKA (reference sequence). J gave up 4 bases and V 0 bases, and 5 bases lay outside the gene matches. The V gene is TRBV20-1, the J gene TRBJ2-7; TRBD2 matches at 11 bases. The receptor's source is a male donor with ankylosing spondylitis. The sample taken for sequencing was blood, either unsorted or a sorted T cell fraction (not recorded which). CDR3 loop: CSAREPLAGEYEQYF. In DNA form, the CDR3 reads TGCAGTGCTAGAGAGCCACTAGCGGGGGAGTACGAGCAGTACTTC.